This T cell receptor (beta chain) was observed in a study of cytomegalovirus exposure and HLA in healthy donors. Study-wide context: Earlier results showed approximately 120 million unique TCR beta sequences derived from approximately 180 million T cells.

Germline V gene sequence: CDR1 LNHDA, CDR2 SQIVND (reference sequence). The CDR3 is 14 amino acids. Trimming removed 3 bases from V and 3 bases from J, with 11 bases in between. The PCR had 60 Vbeta and 13 Jbeta primers. Only in-frame clones appear in the TCRdb table, and some are missing; sequencing was by immunoSEQ multiplex PCR. The repertoire holds about 200,000 clones, with approximately 82% as singletons. The rearrangement links TRBV19 to TRBJ1-2; tentatively, D is TRBD1 (5 bases). Sequenced material: PBMCs. The receptor was isolated from a young woman in good health and CMV-seronegative. DNA of the CDR3: TGTGCCAGTAGTATCCAGGGTGAGGACTATGGCTACACCTTC. Protein product: CASSIQGEDYGYTF.